This is a list of T cell receptor beta chains from one sample in a study of blood T cell repertoires in COVID-19. Measured with immunoSEQ multiplex PCR; TCRdb has only the in-frame clones, and not every one. The table shows a few hundred thousand clones, with approximately 86% occurring only once. Material: PBMCs or T cells enriched from blood (not recorded which). The source is a man aged 18 to 30 with acute COVID-19. CDR3s include the opening cysteine and the closing phenylalanine or tryptophan. A D gene is named only where the DNA matches it firmly. Where a row states a size, it is once, few, many or the class of an expanded clone; other rows omit it.

v_gene	d_gene	abundance	j_gene	CDR3aa	CDR3nt
TRBV11-3	TRBD1	NA	TRBJ1-1	CASSLDARGHSEAFF	TGTGCCAGCAGCTTAGATGCCAGGGGGCATAGTGAAGCTTTCTTT
TRBV4-1	TRBD1	NA	TRBJ2-1	CASSQPRDRVSYNEQFF	TGCGCCAGCAGCCAACCGAGGGACAGGGTTTCCTACAATGAGCAGTTCTTC
TRBV18	NA	NA	TRBJ2-7	CASSPPDYSEPYEQYF	TGTGCCAGCTCACCACCGGACTATTCAGAGCCCTACGAGCAGTACTTC
TRBV24-1	NA	NA	TRBJ2-7	CATSPRGYEQYF	TGTGCCACCAGCCCAAGGGGCTACGAGCAGTACTTC
TRBV28	NA	NA	TRBJ1-1	CASSFGHPYTEAFF	TGTGCCAGCAGTTTTGGACACCCGTACACTGAAGCTTTCTTT
TRBV24-1	TRBD1	NA	TRBJ2-5	CATSASGTGGQETQYF	TGTGCCACCAGTGCCTCCGGGACAGGGGGCCAAGAGACCCAGTACTTC
TRBV7-9	NA	NA	TRBJ1-3	CASIGGFGSGTIYF	TGTGCCAGCATCGGGGGGTTCGGCTCGGGCACCATATATTTT
TRBV19	NA	NA	TRBJ1-1	CASSWTSMNTEAFF	TGTGCCAGTAGTTGGACTTCTATGAACACTGAAGCTTTCTTT
TRBV6-2/TRBV6-3	NA	few	TRBJ1-4	CASSYLEDSKLFF	TGTGCCAGCAGTTACCTTGAGGACAGCAAACTGTTTTTT
TRBV6-2/TRBV6-3	TRBD2	few	TRBJ2-7	CASSYPRAGVAYEQYF	TGTGCCAGCAGTTACCCCCGAGCGGGAGTCGCCTACGAGCAGTACTTC
TRBV7-2	TRBD2	NA	TRBJ2-1	CASSLGLAASSYNEQFF	TGTGCCAGCAGCCTCGGACTAGCGGCAAGCTCCTACAATGAGCAGTTCTTC
TRBV28	NA	NA	TRBJ1-1	CASSISGGNTEAFF	TGTGCCAGCAGCATAAGTGGAGGGAACACTGAAGCTTTCTTT
TRBV30	TRBD1	once	TRBJ1-2	CAWREWGDRGKGYTF	TGTGCCTGGAGAGAGTGGGGGGACAGGGGGAAAGGCTACACCTTC
TRBV12-3/TRBV12-4	NA	NA	TRBJ1-1	CASCSYQTAEAFF	TGTGCCAGCTGCTCCTACCAAACAGCTGAAGCTTTCTTT
TRBV28	TRBD2	few	TRBJ2-3	CASSPRVKTGGKDTQYF	TGTGCCAGCAGCCCACGTGTGAAGACGGGGGGTAAAGATACGCAGTATTTT
TRBV11-2	TRBD2	NA	TRBJ2-3	CASSLGAGRATDTQYF	TGTGCCAGCAGCTTAGGTGCAGGGAGGGCCACAGATACGCAGTATTTT
TRBV30	TRBD1	NA	TRBJ2-7	CAWSYITGTAAYEQYF	TGTGCCTGGAGTTACATCACCGGGACAGCTGCCTACGAGCAGTACTTC
TRBV5-1	TRBD2	NA	TRBJ2-1	CASRLLAGVNEQFF	TGCGCCAGCAGATTGCTAGCGGGAGTCAATGAGCAGTTCTTC
TRBV5-1	TRBD2	NA	TRBJ2-5	CASVGLAGGTQETQYF	TGCGCCAGCGTTGGACTAGCGGGAGGAACGCAAGAGACCCAGTACTTC
TRBV29-1	NA	NA	TRBJ2-1	CSVNSYNEQFF	TGCAGCGTTAACAGCTACAATGAGCAGTTCTTC
TRBV5-1	NA	NA	TRBJ2-2	CASSSGARGRTGELFF	TGCGCCAGCAGCTCTGGAGCTCGGGGAAGAACCGGGGAGCTGTTTTTT
TRBV19	NA	NA	TRBJ1-1	CASSMDYTEAFF	TGTGCCAGTAGTATGGACTACACTGAAGCTTTCTTT
TRBV15	NA	NA	TRBJ2-7	CATSRDLVAASYEQYF	TGTGCCACCAGCAGAGATCTGGTAGCTGCAAGCTACGAGCAGTACTTC
TRBV28	TRBD1	NA	TRBJ2-5	CASSRSGTGGIETQYF	TGTGCCAGCAGTCGTTCCGGGACAGGGGGGATAGAGACCCAGTACTTC
TRBV27	NA	NA	TRBJ2-3	CASSLSAGRGTDTQYF	TGTGCCAGCAGTTTATCGGCAGGGAGGGGGACAGATACGCAGTATTTT
TRBV21-1	NA	NA	TRBJ1-2	CASNRDYRGGRGYTF	TGTGCCAGCAACAGAGACTATAGGGGGGGCCGAGGCTACACCTTC
TRBV27	NA	NA	TRBJ1-1	CASSFRGMNTEAFF	TGTGCCAGCAGTTTTAGGGGGATGAACACTGAAGCTTTCTTT
TRBV7-3	NA	NA	TRBJ2-2	CASSLEGAGELFF	TGTGCCAGCAGCTTAGAGGGGGCCGGGGAGCTGTTTTTT
TRBV28	NA	NA	TRBJ1-3	CASSLAIGGGTGNTIYF	TGTGCCAGCAGTTTAGCGATTGGGGGGGGCACTGGAAACACCATATATTTT
TRBV7-9	NA	NA	TRBJ2-5	CASSLGLAGSETQYF	TGTGCCAGCAGCTTAGGGTTGGCGGGATCAGAGACCCAGTACTTC
TRBV3-1/TRBV3-2	NA	few	TRBJ1-3	CASIATGKYGNTIYF	TGTGCCAGCATCGCAACAGGGAAGTACGGAAACACCATATATTTT
TRBV29-1	NA	NA	TRBJ2-1	CSVEGSQSSYNEQFF	TGCAGCGTTGAGGGCTCTCAGAGCTCCTACAATGAGCAGTTCTTC
TRBV11-2	NA	NA	TRBJ1-4	CASSPGGSEKLFF	TGTGCCAGCAGCCCAGGTGGAAGCGAAAAACTGTTTTTT
TRBV4-2	NA	NA	TRBJ1-1	CASSLDPGENTEAFF	TGTGCCAGCAGCCTCGATCCAGGCGAGAACACTGAAGCTTTCTTT
TRBV5-6	NA	NA	TRBJ2-7	CASSLGGRPYEQYF	TGTGCCAGCAGCTTGGGAGGGAGACCTTACGAGCAGTACTTC
TRBV11-3	NA	NA	TRBJ1-1	CASSGNRVNTEAFF	TGTGCCAGCAGTGGGAACAGGGTGAACACTGAAGCTTTCTTT
TRBV7-8	TRBD1	once	TRBJ2-2	CASSLPGSRTGGRYGELFF	TGTGCCAGCAGCTTACCGGGATCGAGGACAGGGGGTCGATACGGGGAGCTGTTTTTT
TRBV18	TRBD1	NA	TRBJ1-2	CASSPRETGEGYTF	TGTGCCAGCTCACCACGAGAGACAGGGGAGGGCTACACCTTC
TRBV2	NA	NA	TRBJ2-7	CASSDFKPPREGEQYF	TGTGCCAGCAGTGACTTCAAACCGCCGCGGGAAGGCGAGCAGTACTTC
TRBV2	TRBD1	NA	TRBJ1-1	CASSEARTGQDLNTEAFF	TGTGCCAGCAGTGAAGCGAGAACGGGACAGGATTTGAACACTGAAGCTTTCTTT
TRBV27	NA	NA	TRBJ1-2	CASSLQGNYGYTF	TGTGCCAGCAGTCTCCAGGGAAATTATGGCTACACCTTC
TRBV6-1	NA	NA	TRBJ1-4	CASSEVQGNEKLFF	TGTGCCAGCAGTGAAGTACAGGGCAATGAAAAACTGTTTTTT
TRBV5-4	TRBD2	NA	TRBJ2-7	CASSAGTSGYEQYF	TGTGCCAGCAGCGCCGGGACTAGCGGTTACGAGCAGTACTTC
TRBV9	NA	NA	TRBJ2-5	CASSVRLRAETQYF	TGTGCCAGCAGCGTGCGGCTGAGGGCCGAGACCCAGTACTTC
TRBV5-4	NA	few	TRBJ2-5	CASSSGWGQETQYF	TGTGCCAGCAGCTCGGGATGGGGCCAAGAGACCCAGTACTTC
TRBV5-1	NA	many	TRBJ2-7	CASSLESPGAYEQYF	TGCGCCAGCAGCTTGGAATCTCCGGGAGCCTACGAGCAGTACTTC
TRBV30	NA	NA	TRBJ2-1	CAWSFMGAPIQPGIYNEQFF	TGTGCCTGGAGTTTTATGGGGGCCCCCATACAACCGGGGATTTACAATGAGCAGTTCTTC
TRBV28	NA	NA	TRBJ2-1	CASSTQDSLGADEQFF	TGTGCCAGCAGTACACAAGACTCCCTGGGGGCGGATGAGCAGTTCTTC
TRBV4-3	NA	NA	TRBJ2-1	CASSQGSYNEQFF	TGCGCCAGCAGCCAAGGGAGTTACAATGAGCAGTTCTTC
TRBV3-1/TRBV3-2	NA	NA	TRBJ1-5	CASSRQGNQPQHF	TGTGCCAGCAGTCGACAGGGCAATCAGCCCCAGCATTTT